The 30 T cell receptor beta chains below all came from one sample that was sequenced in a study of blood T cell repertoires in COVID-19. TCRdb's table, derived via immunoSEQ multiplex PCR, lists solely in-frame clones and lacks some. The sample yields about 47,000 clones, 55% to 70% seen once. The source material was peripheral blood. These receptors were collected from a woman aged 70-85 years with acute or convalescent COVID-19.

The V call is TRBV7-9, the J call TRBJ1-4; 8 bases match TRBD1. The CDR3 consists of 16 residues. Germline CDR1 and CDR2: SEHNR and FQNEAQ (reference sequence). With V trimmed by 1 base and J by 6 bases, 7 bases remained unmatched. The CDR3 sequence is CASSLGAGGGDEKLFF. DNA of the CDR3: TGTGCCAGCAGCTTAGGGGCAGGGGGCGGCGATGAAAAACTGTTTTTT.

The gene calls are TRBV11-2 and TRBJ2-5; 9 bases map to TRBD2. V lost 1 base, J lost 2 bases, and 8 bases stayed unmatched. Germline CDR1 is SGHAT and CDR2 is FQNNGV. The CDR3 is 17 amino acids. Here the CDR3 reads CASSLVKGLAGQETQYF. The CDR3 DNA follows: TGTGCCAGCAGCTTAGTGAAAGGCCTAGCGGGACAAGAGACCCAGTACTTC.

The CDR3 loop reads CASSWDTLQPLYGYTF. Written as DNA, the CDR3 is TGTGCCAGCAGCTGGGACACGCTCCAACCGCTCTATGGCTACACCTTC. J is TRBJ1-2 and V is TRBV5-5; maybe TRBD1 (6 bases). The length of the CDR3 is 16 residues. With 3 bases removed from V and 4 bases from J, the gap between germline ends came to 19 bases. Germline V gives CDR1 SGHKS, CDR2 YYEKEE (reference sequence).

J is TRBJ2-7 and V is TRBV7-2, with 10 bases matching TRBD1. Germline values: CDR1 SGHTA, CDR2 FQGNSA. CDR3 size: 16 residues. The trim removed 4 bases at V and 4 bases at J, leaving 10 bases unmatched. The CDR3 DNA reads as TGTGCCAGCAGCTCGCGGACAGGGGGGAAACGTTACGAGCAGTACTTC. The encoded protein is CASSSRTGGKRYEQYF.

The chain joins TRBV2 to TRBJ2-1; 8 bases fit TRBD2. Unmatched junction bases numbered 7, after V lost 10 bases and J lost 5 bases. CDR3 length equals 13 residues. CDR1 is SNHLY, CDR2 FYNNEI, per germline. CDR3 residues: CATAPGGDNEQFF. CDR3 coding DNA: TGTGCCACCGCCCCGGGGGGGGACAATGAGCAGTTCTTC.

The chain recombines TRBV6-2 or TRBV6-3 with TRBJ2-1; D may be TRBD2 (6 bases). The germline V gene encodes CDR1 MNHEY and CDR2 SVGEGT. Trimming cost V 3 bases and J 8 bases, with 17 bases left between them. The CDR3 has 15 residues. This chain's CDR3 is CASSYEIRELDEQFF. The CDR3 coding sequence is TGTGCCAGCAGTTATGAAATACGGGAGTTGGATGAGCAGTTCTTC.

The CDR3 spells CASSLVAQGGEEKLFF. DNA for the CDR3: TGTGCCAGCAGCTTGGTGGCGCAGGGGGGCGAAGAAAAACTGTTTTTT. The genes are TRBV5-4 and TRBJ1-4, with 7 bases matching TRBD1. The CDR3 covers 16 residues. The junction had 10 bases not matched to a gene; V was cut back by 0 bases and J by 8 bases. The V gene's germline CDR1 is SGHNT and CDR2 YYREEE (reference sequence). The variable domain in full, completed from reference TRBV5-4 and TRBJ1-4, reads ETGVTQSPTHLIKTRGQQVTLRCSSQSGHNTVSWYQQALGQGPQFIFQYYREEENGRGNFPPRFSGLQFPNYSSELNVNALELDDSALYLCASSLVAQGGEEKLFFGSGTQLSVL.

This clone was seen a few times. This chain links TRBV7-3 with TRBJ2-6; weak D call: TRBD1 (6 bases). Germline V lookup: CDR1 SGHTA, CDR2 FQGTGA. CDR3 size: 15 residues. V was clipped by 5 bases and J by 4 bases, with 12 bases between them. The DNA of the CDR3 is TGTGCCAGCAGCCATACAGGGTTCGGGGCCAACGTCCTGACTTTC. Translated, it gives CASSHTGFGANVLTF.

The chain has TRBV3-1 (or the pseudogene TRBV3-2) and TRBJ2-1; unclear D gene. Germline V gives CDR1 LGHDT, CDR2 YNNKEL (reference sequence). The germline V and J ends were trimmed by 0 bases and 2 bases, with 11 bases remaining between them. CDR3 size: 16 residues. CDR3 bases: TGTGCCAGCAGCCAAGATTCAAGGCGGACCTACAATGAGCAGTTCTTC. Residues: CASSQDSRRTYNEQFF.

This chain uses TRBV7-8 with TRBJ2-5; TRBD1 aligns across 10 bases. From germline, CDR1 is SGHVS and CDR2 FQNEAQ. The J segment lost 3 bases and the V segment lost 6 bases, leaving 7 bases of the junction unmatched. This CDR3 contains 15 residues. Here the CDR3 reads CASSQDRGLKETQYF. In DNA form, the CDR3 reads TGTGCCAGCAGTCAAGACAGGGGGCTTAAAGAGACCCAGTACTTC.

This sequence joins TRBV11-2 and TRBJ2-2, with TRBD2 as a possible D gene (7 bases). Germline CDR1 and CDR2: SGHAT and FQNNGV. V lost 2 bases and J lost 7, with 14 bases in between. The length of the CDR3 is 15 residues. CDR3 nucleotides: TGTGCCAGCAGCTTAAAGGGGGGGCCGTACGGGGAGCTGTTTTTT. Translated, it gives CASSLKGGPYGELFF.

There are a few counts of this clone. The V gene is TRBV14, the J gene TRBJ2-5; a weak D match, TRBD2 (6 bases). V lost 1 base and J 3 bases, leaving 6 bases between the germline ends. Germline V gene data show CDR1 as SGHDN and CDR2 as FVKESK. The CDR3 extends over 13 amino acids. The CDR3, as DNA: TGTGCCAGCAGCCAAGGGGGGGAAGAGACCCAGTACTTC. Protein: CASSQGGEETQYF.

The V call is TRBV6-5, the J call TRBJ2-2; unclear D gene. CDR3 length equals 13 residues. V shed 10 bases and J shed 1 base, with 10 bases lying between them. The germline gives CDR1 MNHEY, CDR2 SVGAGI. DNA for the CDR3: TGTGCCATTAGCAGCCAGAACACCGGGGAGCTGTTTTTT. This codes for CAISSQNTGELFF.

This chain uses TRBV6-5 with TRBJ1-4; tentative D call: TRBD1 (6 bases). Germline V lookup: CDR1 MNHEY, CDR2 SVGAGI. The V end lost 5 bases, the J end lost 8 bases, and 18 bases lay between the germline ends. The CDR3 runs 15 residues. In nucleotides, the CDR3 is TGTGCCAGCAGTAGTACAGGGCAATGGAACGAAAAACTGTTTTTT. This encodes CASSSTGQWNEKLFF.

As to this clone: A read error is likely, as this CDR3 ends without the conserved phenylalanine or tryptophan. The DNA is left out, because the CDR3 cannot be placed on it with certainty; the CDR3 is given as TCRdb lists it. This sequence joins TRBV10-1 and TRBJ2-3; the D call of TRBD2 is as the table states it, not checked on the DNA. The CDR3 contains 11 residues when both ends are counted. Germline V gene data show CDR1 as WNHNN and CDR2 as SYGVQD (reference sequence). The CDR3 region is CASKPGLAGGR.

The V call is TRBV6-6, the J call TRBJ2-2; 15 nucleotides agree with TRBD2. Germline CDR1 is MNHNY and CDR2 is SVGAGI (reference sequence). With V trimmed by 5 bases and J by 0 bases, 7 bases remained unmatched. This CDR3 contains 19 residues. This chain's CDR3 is CASSPGGLAGGANTGELFF. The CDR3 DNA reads TGTGCCAGCAGTCCAGGTGGACTAGCGGGGGGGGCGAACACCGGGGAGCTGTTTTTT.

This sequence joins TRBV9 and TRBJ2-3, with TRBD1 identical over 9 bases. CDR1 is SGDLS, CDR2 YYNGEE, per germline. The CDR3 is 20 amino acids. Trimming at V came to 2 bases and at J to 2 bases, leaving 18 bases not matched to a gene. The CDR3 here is CASSVPTGGPGTGLTDTQYF. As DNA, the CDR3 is TGTGCCAGCAGCGTCCCGACTGGGGGACCCGGGACAGGGCTCACAGATACGCAGTATTTT.

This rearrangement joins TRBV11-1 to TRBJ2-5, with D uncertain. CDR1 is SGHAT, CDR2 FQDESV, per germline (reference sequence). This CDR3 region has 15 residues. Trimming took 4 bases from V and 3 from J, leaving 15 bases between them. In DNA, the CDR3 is TGTGCCAGCAGCTCGAGACAAACAATCAAAGAGACCCAGTACTTC. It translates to CASSSRQTIKETQYF.

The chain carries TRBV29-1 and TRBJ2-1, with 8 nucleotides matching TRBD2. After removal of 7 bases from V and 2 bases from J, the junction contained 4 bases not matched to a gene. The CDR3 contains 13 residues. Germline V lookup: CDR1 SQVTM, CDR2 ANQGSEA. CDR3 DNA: TGCAGCGCAGCGGGGGCCACCTACAATGAGCAGTTCTTC. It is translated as CSAAGATYNEQFF.

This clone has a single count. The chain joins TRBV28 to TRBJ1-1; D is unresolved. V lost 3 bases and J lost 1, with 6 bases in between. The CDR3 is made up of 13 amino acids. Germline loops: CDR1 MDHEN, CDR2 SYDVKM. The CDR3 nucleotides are TGTGCCAGCAGTTTCTCAGGGAACACTGAAGCTTTCTTT. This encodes CASSFSGNTEAFF. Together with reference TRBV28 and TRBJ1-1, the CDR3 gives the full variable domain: DVKVTQSSRYLVKRTGEKVFLECVQDMDHENMFWYRQDPGLGLRLIYFSYDVKMKEKGDIPEGYSVSREKKERFSLILESASTNQTSMYLCASSFSGNTEAFFGQGTRLTVV.

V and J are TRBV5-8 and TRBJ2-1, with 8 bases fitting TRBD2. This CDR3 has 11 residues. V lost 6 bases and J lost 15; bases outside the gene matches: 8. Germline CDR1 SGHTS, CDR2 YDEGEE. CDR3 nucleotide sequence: TGTGCCAGCACCTACGGGACTAGGGGGTTCTTC. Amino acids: CASTYGTRGFF.

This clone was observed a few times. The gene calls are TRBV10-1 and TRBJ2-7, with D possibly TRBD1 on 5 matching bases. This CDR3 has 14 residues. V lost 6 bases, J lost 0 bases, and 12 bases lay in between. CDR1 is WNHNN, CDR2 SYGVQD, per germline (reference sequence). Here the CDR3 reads CASSKDSSSYEQYF. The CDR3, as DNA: TGCGCCAGCAGCAAAGACAGTTCCTCCTACGAGCAGTACTTC.

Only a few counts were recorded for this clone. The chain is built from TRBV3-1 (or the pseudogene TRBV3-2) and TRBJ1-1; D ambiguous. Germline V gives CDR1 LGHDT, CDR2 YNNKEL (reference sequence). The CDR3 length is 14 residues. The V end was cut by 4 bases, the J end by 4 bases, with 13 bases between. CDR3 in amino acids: CASSPPGVSTEAFF. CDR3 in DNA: TGTGCCAGCAGCCCCCCCGGGGTTAGCACTGAAGCTTTCTTT.

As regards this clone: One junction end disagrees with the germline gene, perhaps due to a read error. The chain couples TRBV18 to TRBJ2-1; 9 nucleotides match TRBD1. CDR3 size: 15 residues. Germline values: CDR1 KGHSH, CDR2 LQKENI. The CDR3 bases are TGTGCCAGCACACCAAGGGACAGGGAAGTGGATGAGCAGTTCTTC. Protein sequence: CASTPRDREVDEQFF.

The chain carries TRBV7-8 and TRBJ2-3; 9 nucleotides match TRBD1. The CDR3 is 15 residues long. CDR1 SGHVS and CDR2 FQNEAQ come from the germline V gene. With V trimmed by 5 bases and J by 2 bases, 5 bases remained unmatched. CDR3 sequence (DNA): TGTGCCAGCAGCCCAGGGACAGGGCTCACAGATACGCAGTATTTT. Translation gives CASSPGTGLTDTQYF.

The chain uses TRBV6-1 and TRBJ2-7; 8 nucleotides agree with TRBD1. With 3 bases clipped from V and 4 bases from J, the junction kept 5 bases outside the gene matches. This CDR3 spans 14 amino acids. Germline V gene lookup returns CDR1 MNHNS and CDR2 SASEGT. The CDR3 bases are TGTGCCAGCAGTGAGGACAGGGCCGTATACGAGCAGTACTTC. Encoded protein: CASSEDRAVYEQYF.

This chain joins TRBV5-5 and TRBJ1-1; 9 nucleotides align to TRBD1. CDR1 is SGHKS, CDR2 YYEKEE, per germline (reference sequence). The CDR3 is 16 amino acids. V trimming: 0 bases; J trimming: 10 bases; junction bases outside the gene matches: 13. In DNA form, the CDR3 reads TGTGCCAGCAGCTTGGGCCGGGACAGGGTTCCGAGGGGAGCTTTCTTT. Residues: CASSLGRDRVPRGAFF. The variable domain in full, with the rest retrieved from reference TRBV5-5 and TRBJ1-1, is DAGVTQSPTHLIKTRGQQVTLRCSPISGHKSVSWYQQVLGQGPQFIFQYYEKEERGRGNFPDRFSARQFPNYSSELNVNALLLGDSALYLCASSLGRDRVPRGAFFGQGTRLTVV.

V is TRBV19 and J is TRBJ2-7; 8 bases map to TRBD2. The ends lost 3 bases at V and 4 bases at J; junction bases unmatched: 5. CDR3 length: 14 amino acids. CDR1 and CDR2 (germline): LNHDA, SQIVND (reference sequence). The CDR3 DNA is TGTGCCAGTAGTATTGTAGCGGGAAAGTACGAGCAGTACTTC. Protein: CASSIVAGKYEQYF.

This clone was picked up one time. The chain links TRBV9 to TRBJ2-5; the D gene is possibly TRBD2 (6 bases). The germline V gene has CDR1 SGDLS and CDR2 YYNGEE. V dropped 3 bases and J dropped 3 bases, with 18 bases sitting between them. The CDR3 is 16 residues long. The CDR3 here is CASSGRRGRPEETQYF. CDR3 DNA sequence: TGTGCCAGCAGCGGCCGGAGAGGGAGGCCAGAAGAGACCCAGTACTTC.

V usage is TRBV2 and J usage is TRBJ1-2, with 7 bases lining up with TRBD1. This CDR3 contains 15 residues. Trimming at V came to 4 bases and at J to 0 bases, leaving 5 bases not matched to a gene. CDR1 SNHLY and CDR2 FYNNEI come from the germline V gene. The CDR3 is CASSATGKTNYGYTF. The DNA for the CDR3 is TGTGCCAGCAGTGCGACAGGGAAAACTAACTATGGCTACACCTTC.